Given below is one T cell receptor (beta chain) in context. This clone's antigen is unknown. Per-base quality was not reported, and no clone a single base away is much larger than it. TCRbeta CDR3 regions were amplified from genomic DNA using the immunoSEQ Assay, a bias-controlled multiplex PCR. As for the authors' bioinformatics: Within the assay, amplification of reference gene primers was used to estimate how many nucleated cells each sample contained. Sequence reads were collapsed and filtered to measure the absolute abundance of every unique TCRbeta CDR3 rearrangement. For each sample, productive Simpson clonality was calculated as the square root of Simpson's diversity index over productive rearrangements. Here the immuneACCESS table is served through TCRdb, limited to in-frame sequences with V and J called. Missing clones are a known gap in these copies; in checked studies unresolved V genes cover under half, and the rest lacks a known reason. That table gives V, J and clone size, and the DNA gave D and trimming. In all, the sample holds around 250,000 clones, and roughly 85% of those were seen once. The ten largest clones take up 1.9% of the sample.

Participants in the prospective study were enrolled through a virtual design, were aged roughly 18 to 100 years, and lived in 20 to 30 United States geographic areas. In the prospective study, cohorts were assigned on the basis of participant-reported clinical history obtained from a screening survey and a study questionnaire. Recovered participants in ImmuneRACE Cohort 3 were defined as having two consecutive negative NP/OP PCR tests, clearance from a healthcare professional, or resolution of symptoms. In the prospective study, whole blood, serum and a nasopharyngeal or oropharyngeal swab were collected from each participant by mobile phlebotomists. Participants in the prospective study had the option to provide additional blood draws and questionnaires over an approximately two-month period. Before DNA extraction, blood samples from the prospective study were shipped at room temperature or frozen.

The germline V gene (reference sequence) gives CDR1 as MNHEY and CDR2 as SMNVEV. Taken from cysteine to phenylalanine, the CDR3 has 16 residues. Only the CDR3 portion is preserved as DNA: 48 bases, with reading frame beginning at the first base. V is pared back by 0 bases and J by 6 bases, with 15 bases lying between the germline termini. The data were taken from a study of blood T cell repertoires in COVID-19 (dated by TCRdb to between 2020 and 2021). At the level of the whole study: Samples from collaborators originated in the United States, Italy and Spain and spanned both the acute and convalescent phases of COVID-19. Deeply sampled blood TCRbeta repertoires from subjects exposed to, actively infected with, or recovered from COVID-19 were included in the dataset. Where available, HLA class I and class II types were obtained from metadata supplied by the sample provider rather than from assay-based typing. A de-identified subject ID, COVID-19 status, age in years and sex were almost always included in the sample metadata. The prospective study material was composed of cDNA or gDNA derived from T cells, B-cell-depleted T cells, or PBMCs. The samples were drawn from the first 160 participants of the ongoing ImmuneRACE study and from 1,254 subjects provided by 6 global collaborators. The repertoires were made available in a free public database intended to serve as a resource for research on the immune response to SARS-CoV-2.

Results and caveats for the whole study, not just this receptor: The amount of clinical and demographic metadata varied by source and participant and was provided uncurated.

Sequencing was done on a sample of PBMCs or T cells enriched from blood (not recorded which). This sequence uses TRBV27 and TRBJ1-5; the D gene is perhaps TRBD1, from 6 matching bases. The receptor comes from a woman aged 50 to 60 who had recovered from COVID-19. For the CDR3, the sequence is CASSLSSLQGGQPQHF. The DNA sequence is TGTGCCAGCAGTTTATCGTCGCTACAGGGTGGTCAGCCCCAGCATTTT.